This TCR beta chain was retrieved from a study of control samples from healthy donors and cancer patients. This table comes from immunoSEQ multiplex PCR, and its TCRdb copy is limited to in-frame clones, with some not included. In the table there are over 150,000 clones, roughly nine tenths of which are singletons. Sample: blood. This receptor was taken from a man aged 30 to 45 in good health.

CDR3 coding DNA: TGCGCCAGCAGCAGTGGGGCTAGCACCTACAATGAGCAGTTCTTC. This encodes CASSSGASTYNEQFF. The chain couples TRBV5-1 to TRBJ2-1; D might be TRBD1 or TRBD2, each matching 5 bases. V lost 4 bases and J lost 2, with 13 bases in between. In germline, CDR1 is SGHRS, CDR2 YFSETQ. This CDR3 is 15 amino acids long.